The clone carrying this TCR beta chain was recorded only once. These data belong to a study of T cell changes during pregnancy in multiple sclerosis. Germline values: CDR1 GTSNPN, CDR2 SVGIG (reference sequence). V shed 2 bases and J shed 5 bases, with 27 bases lying between them. The CDR3 consists of 18 residues. Produced via immunoSEQ multiplex PCR; TCRdb's table is partial and in-frame only. This sample yields fewer than 50,000 clones, of which around nine tenths are seen a single time; 0.45% to 0.6% belongs to the top ten. The sample in question was CD4+ T cells from peripheral blood mononuclear cells, obtained in the first trimester of pregnancy. The rearrangement uses TRBV30 and TRBJ1-2; no definite D call. This TCR derives from a female donor with multiple sclerosis, enrolled in a pregnancy study. The CDR3, as DNA: TGTGCCTGGAGTTTGGACGCCGGGGAGGGCCCGCTGGATTATGGCTACACCTTC. Amino acid sequence: CAWSLDAGEGPLDYGYTF.